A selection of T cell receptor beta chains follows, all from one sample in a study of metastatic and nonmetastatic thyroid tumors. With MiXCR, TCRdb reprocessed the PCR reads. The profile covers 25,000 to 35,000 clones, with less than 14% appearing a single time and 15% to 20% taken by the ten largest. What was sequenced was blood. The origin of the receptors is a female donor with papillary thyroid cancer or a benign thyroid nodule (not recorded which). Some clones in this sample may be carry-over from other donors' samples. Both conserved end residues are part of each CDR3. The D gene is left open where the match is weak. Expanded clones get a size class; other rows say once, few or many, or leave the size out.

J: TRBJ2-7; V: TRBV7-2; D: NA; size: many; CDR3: CASSSTGYNYEQYF; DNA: TGTGCCAGCAGTTCAACAGGGTACAACTACGAGCAGTACTTC
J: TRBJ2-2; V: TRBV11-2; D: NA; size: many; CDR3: CASSPTPGLNTGELFF; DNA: TGTGCCAGCAGTCCGACTCCAGGGCTGAACACCGGGGAGCTGTTTTTT
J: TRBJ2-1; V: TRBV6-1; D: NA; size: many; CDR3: CASSEAPGTYNEQFF; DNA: TGTGCCAGCAGTGAAGCTCCAGGCACTTACAATGAGCAGTTCTTC
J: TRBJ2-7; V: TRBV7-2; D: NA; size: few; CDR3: CASTSWPGSYEQYF; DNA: TGTGCCAGCACCTCCTGGCCCGGCTCCTACGAGCAGTACTTC
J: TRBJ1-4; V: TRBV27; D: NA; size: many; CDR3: CASSIQGSTNEKLFF; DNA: TGTGCCAGCAGTATACAGGGCTCAACTAATGAAAAACTGTTTTTT
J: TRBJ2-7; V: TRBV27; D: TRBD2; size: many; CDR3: CASSLVASGDYEQYF; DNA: TGTGCCAGCAGTTTGGTGGCTAGCGGTGACTACGAGCAGTACTTC
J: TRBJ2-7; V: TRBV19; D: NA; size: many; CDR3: CASSPRQASSYEQYF; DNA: TGTGCCAGTAGTCCCCGACAGGCCAGCTCCTACGAGCAGTACTTC
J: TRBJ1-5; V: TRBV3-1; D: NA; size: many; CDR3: CASSQAPGRQPQHF; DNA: TGTGCCAGCAGCCAAGCCCCGGGCCGTCAGCCCCAGCATTTT
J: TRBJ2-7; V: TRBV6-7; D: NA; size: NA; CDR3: CASSYPISQTYEQYF; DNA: TGTGCCAGCAGTTACCCAATTTCTCAGACGTACGAGCAGTACTTC
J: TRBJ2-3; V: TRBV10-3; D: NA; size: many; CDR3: CAISGKARGGTQYF; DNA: TGTGCCATCAGTGGTAAGGCTAGAGGGGGTACGCAGTATTTT
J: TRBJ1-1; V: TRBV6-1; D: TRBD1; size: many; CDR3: CASSRGTGMNTEAFF; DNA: TGTGCCAGCAGCAGGGGGACAGGTATGAACACTGAAGCTTTCTTT
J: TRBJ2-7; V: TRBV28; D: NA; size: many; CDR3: CASSSSMPPGQYF; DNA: TGTGCCAGCAGTTCATCGATGCCACCGGGGCAGTACTTC
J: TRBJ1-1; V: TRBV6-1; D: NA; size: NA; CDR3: CASIVGDSNTEAFF; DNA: TGTGCCAGCATTGTCGGTGACTCGAACACTGAAGCTTTCTTT
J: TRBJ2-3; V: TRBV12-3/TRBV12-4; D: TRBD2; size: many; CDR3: CASSPGTSGLTDTQYF; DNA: TGTGCCAGCAGTCCGGGGACTAGCGGCCTCACAGATACGCAGTATTTT
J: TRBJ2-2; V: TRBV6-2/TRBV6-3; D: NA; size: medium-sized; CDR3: CASMVVNTGELFF; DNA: TGTGCCAGCATGGTGGTTAACACCGGGGAGCTGTTTTTT
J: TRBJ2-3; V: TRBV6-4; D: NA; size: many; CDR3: CASSVQSTDTQYF; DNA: TGTGCCAGCAGTGTTCAGAGCACAGATACGCAGTATTTT
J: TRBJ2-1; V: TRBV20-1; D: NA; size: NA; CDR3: CSVRERDNEQFF; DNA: TGCAGTGTTAGAGAGCGGGACAATGAGCAGTTCTTC
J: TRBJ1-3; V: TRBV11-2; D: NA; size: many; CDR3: CASSLGGNTIYF; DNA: TGTGCCAGCAGCTTAGGCGGAAACACCATATATTTT
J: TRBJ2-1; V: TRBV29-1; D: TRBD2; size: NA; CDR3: CSVRGGGGNEQFF; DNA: TGCAGCGTGAGGGGCGGGGGGGGGAACGAGCAGTTCTTC
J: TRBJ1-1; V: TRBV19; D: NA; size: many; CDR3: CASSIDWASRAPRDTEAFF; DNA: TGTGCCAGTAGTATAGATTGGGCGTCCCGGGCCCCAAGGGACACTGAAGCTTTCTTT
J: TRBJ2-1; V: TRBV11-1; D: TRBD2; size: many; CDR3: CASSLGTSGAKYNGQFF; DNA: TGTGCCAGCAGCTTAGGGACTAGCGGGGCAAAATACAATGGGCAGTTCTTC
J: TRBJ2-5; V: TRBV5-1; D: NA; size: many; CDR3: CASSLDRSKETQYF; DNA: TGCGCCAGCAGCTTGGATCGGTCTAAGGAGACCCAGTACTTC
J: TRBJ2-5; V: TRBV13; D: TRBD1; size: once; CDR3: CSSSSTGEETQCF; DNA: TGTTCCAGCAGCTCCACAGGGGAAGAGACCCAGTGCTTC
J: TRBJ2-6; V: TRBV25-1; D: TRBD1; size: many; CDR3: CASSAPTGWTGANVLTF; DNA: TGTGCCAGCAGTGCCCCGACAGGGTGGACTGGGGCCAACGTCCTGACTTTC
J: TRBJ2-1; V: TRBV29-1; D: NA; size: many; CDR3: CSTGPPLGNEQFF; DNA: TGCAGTACAGGTCCCCCTCTGGGGAATGAGCAGTTCTTC
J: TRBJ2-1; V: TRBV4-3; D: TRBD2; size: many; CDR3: CASSQDPSGSSLHNEQFF; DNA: TGCGCCAGCAGCCAAGATCCTAGCGGCAGCTCGCTACACAATGAGCAGTTCTTC
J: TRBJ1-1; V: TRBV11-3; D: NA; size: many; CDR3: CASSLETTEAFF; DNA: TGTGCCAGCAGCTTAGAGACCACTGAAGCTTTCTTT
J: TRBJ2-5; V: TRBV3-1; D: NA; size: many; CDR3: CASSQGGGETQYF; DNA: TGTGCCAGCAGCCAAGGCGGCGGGGAGACCCAGTACTTC
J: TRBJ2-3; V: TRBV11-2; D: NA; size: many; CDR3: CASSSTPLPNGYTDTQYF; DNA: TGTGCCAGCAGCTCCACCCCTCTGCCCAACGGGTACACAGATACGCAGTATTTT
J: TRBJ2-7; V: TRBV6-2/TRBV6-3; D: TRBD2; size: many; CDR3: CASSPRAGARQDYEQYF; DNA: TGTGCCAGCAGCCCTCGGGCGGGAGCCCGCCAGGACTACGAGCAGTACTTC
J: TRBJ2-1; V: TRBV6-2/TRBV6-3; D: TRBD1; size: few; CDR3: CASSYRTGPYNEQFF; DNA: TGTGCCAGCAGTTACAGGACAGGGCCCTACAATGAGCAGTTCTTC
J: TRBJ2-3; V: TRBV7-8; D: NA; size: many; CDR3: CASIRDEVTDTQYF; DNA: TGTGCCAGCATCCGGGACGAAGTGACAGATACGCAGTATTTT
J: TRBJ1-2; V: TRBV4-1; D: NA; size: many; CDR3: CASSQRAGDYGYTF; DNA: TGCGCCAGCAGCCAAAGGGCAGGAGACTATGGCTACACCTTC
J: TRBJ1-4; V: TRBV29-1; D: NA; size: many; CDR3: CSVVTGSTNEKLFF; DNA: TGCAGCGTAGTTACAGGGTCAACTAATGAAAAACTGTTTTTT
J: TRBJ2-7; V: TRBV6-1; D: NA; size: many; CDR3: CASSPLRTDSYEQYF; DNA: TGTGCCAGCAGCCCCCTTAGGACAGATTCCTACGAGCAGTACTTC
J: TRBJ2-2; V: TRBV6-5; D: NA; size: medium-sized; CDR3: CASSYSPTGELFF; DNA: TGTGCCAGCAGTTACTCGCCAACCGGGGAGCTGTTTTTT
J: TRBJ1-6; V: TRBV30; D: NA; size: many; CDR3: CAWSYRERSPLHF; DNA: TGTGCCTGGAGTTACAGGGAACGTTCACCCCTCCACTTT
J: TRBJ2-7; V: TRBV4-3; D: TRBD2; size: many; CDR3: CASSQDWTSGYYEQYF; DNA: TGCGCCAGCAGCCAAGATTGGACTAGCGGTTATTACGAGCAGTACTTC
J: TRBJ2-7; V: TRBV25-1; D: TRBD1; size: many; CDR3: CASSGQGRNDEQYF; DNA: TGTGCCAGCAGTGGACAGGGGAGGAATGACGAGCAGTACTTC
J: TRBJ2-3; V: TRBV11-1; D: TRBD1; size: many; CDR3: CASSLGGQGGDTQYF; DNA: TGTGCCAGCAGCCTAGGAGGACAGGGAGGAGATACGCAGTATTTT
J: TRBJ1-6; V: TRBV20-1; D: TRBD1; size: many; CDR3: CSAKAPAGGYSPLHF; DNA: TGCAGTGCTAAGGCCCCCGCAGGGGGATATTCACCCCTCCACTTT
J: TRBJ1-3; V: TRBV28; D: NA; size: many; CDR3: CASSLGDMRNTIYF; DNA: TGTGCCAGCAGTTTAGGGGACATGAGAAACACCATATATTTT
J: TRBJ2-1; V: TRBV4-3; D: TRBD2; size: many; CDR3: CASSQDGGAGGPNEQFF; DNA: TGCGCCAGCAGCCAAGACGGAGGAGCGGGAGGGCCGAATGAGCAGTTCTTC
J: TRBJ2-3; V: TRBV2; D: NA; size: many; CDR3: CASRAWMRGGTDTQYF; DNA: TGTGCCAGCAGGGCCTGGATGAGGGGAGGCACAGATACGCAGTATTTT
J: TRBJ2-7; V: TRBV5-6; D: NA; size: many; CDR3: CASSLGGIGSYEQYF; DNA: TGTGCCAGCAGCTTGGGGGGCATTGGGTCATACGAGCAGTACTTC
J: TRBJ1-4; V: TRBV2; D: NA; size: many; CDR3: CASNDNEKLFF; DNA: TGTGCCAGCAATGACAATGAAAAACTGTTTTTT
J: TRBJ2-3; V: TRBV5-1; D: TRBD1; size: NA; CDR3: CASSLEQGARTDTQYF; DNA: TGCGCCAGCAGCTTAGAACAGGGGGCTCGCACAGATACGCAGTATTTT
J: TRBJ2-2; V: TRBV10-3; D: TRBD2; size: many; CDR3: CAISDLAGDTRGTGELFF; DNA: TGTGCCATCAGTGATCTAGCGGGAGACACCCGAGGCACCGGGGAGCTGTTTTTT
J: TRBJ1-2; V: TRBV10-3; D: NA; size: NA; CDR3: CAIRAKVSDYGYTF; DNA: TGTGCCATCAGAGCTAAGGTCTCGGACTATGGCTACACCTTC
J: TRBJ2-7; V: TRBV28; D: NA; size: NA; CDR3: CASTSYSGLYEQYF; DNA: TGTGCCAGCACTTCGTACAGTGGGCTCTACGAGCAGTACTTC
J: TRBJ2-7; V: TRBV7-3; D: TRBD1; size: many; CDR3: CASSPDRGHEQYF; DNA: TGTGCCAGCAGCCCGGACAGGGGCCACGAGCAGTACTTC
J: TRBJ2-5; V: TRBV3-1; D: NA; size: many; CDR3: CARSVGCQETQYF; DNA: TGTGCCAGATCCGTGGGGTGCCAAGAGACCCAGTACTTC
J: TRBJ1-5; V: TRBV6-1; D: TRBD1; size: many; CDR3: CASRRGQGAGFQPQHF; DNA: TGTGCCAGCAGACGGGGACAGGGGGCAGGTTTTCAGCCCCAGCATTTT
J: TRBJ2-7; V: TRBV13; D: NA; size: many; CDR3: CASSDGSSYEQYF; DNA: TGTGCCAGCAGCGACGGTAGCTCCTACGAGCAGTACTTC